This record looks at one TCR beta chain sequence and its context. No antigen is known for it. No quality values exist for individual bases; no much larger clone is one base distant. The library was built by means of the immunoSEQ multiplex PCR assay. As for the original processing: A statistical classification framework was built for diagnosing cytomegalovirus status from the catalog of TCR beta chain sequences. TCRdb limited this immuneACCESS table to in-frame rearrangements with V and J called. A share of clones is missing; checked studies link under half to unresolved V genes, and the rest is unexplained. Clonal size and the V and J genes are those of that table, whereas D and trimming came from the DNA. The sample records 190,000 or so clones, roughly four fifths of which are singletons. Under 3.5% of the sample is taken by the ten largest. In the germline V gene, CDR1 corresponds to MNHNS and CDR2 to SASEGT. V sheds 6 bases and J sheds 8 bases, leaving 13 bases between their ends. Spanning cysteine to phenylalanine, the CDR3 consists of 12 amino acids. CDR3 DNA only is kept here, 36 bases in frame from base 1.

This sample was taken from a study of cytomegalovirus exposure and HLA in healthy donors (dated by TCRdb to 2015 to 2018). For the wider study: According to a later analysis, the roughly 130 validation repertoires were produced on the same platform as the approximately 610 repertoires of the first cohort. The study aimed to test whether cataloging public T cell receptors could reveal signatures of past pathogen exposure. Along with the roughly 670-subject first cohort, a separate validation cohort of 120 different subjects was used. The study combined high-throughput TCR immunosequencing, statistical association of individual TCRs with disease status, and machine learning to predict cytomegalovirus infection status. The paper as a whole reports these results and caveats: All 120 or so repertoires were used to score co-occurrence in the validation cohort in a later analysis, because that analysis had no HLA typing for the cohort. In the study, some 160 TCR beta chains were listed as associated with cytomegalovirus. Of the cluster scores, about 94% were above 0 in a later analysis, which found that TCRs clustered in the first cohort also tended to co-occur in the 95 to 150 validation repertoires. A few of the identified cytomegalovirus-associated TCR beta chains were confirmed in vitro to be specific for cytomegalovirus antigens. While some public TCRs were present in many individuals, most TCR sequences turned up only very rarely across donors. The authors suggested that the approach could potentially be extended to other disease states and immunological phenotypes. The classifier was reported to diagnose cytomegalovirus status with high specificity and sensitivity in both the original and validation cohorts.

Separate from the approximately 700-subject first cohort, the validation cohort of over 90 subjects was the group to which the donors belonged. The TCR comes from a woman between 18 and 29 years old in good health and CMV-seropositive. Sequenced input: PBMCs. The chain couples TRBV6-1 to TRBJ1-2; the D segment cannot be called with confidence. The CDR3 in this case is CASREAAGGYTF. The bases read TGTGCCAGCAGGGAGGCAGCGGGAGGCTACACCTTC.